Listed here is a single T cell receptor beta chain. Its antigen is not known. The study ran its PCR with 60 Vbeta and 13 Jbeta primers. Method: immunoSEQ multiplex PCR; TCRdb's copy keeps in-frame clones and lacks some. The sample includes 100,000 to 150,000 clones, roughly 79% of them seen just once. The entry originates in a study of cytomegalovirus exposure and HLA in healthy donors. Study-level points and caveats: Upon later analysis, HLA-associated TCR beta chains proved more clonally expanded than other, equally common chains. Productive rates of about 87% or about 30% were seen for most TCR beta V segments in an earlier analysis. Rarity marked most TCR sequences, yet some public TCRs occurred in many donors.

V was trimmed by 4 bases and J by 6 bases, leaving 15 bases between them. The CDR3 spans 14 residues. Germline V gives CDR1 MNHNS, CDR2 SASEGT. The sequence was collected from a woman in her forties or fifties in good health and CMV-seronegative. The sample consisted of PBMCs. The genes are TRBV6-1 and TRBJ1-2; weak D call: TRBD1 (6 bases). The CDR3 DNA reads TGTGCCAGCAGTGCTTTAATCAGGGGTCATGGCTACACCTTC. Its protein product is CASSALIRGHGYTF.